This T cell receptor (beta chain) was profiled in a study of blood T cell repertoires in COVID-19. Sequencing was performed with immunoSEQ multiplex PCR; in TCRdb, only in-frame clones are kept and a portion is missing. This table holds hundreds of thousands of clones, 70% to 85% found once. The germline V and J ends were trimmed by 4 bases and 4 bases, with 11 bases remaining between them. This CDR3 is built from 13 residues. Germline assignment: CDR1 SGDLS and CDR2 YYNGEE. The receptor's source is a woman aged 55-70 years who had recovered from COVID-19. Sequenced material: PBMCs or T cells enriched from blood (not recorded which). This chain connects TRBV9 to TRBJ1-1; TRBD1 might be the D (6 bases). Written as DNA, the CDR3 is TGTGCCAGCAGCCCACAGGGAAGCACTGAAGCTTTCTTT. Encoded protein: CASSPQGSTEAFF.